The 20 T cell receptor beta chains below come from one sample, sequenced in a study of T-cell reconstitution after alpha-beta-depleted transplantation in children. Using unique molecular identifiers, the investigators prepared the TCRbeta library. TCRdb recomputed calls from the PCR reads with MiXCR, one row per CDR3 protein. Found here are about 230,000 distinct CDR3 sequences, 9.7% of them singletons; the top ten hold approximately 5%. The material was PBMCs from the stem cell graft donor, obtained from the stem cell graft. These receptors all come from a human donor who donated a stem cell graft to a child with SCID.

There are many counts of this clonotype. V and J are TRBV9 and TRBJ2-3; 11 nucleotides align to TRBD2. Per the germline V gene, CDR1 is SGDLS and CDR2 is YYNGEE. The length of the CDR3 is 16 residues. Trimming took 3 bases from V and 4 from J; bases not matched to a gene: 7. CDR3 protein: CASSARLAGIPDTQYF. The CDR3 region has the DNA TGTGCCAGCAGCGCCAGACTAGCGGGGATACCAGATACGCAGTATTTT. The full variable domain, in which reference TRBV9 and TRBJ2-3 provide the parts outside the CDR3, is DSGVTQTPKHLITATGQRVTLRCSPRSGDLSVYWYQQSLDQGLQFLIQYYNGEERAKGNILERFSAQQFPDLHSELNLSSLELGDSALYFCASSARLAGIPDTQYFGPGTRLTVL.

There are a few counts of this clonotype. The gene calls are TRBV28 and TRBJ2-3; D possibly corresponds to TRBD1 (5 bases). Judging by the DNA end, TRBJ1-5 fits better; the J call may be wrong. In germline, CDR1 is MDHEN, CDR2 SYDVKM. The length of the CDR3 is 15 residues. The CDR3 region has the DNA TGTGCCAGCAGTGCCGCGGCCGGGGCTGTAGATACGCAGCATTTT. It is translated as CASSAAAGAVDTQHF.

This clonotype was observed at least ten times. The chain recombines TRBV20-1 with TRBJ1-1; tentative D call: TRBD1 (5 bases). This CDR3 is 14 amino acids long. With 2 bases removed from V and 3 bases from J, the gap between germline ends came to 13 bases. Germline CDR1 DFQATT, CDR2 SNEGSKA (reference sequence). CDR3 amino acids: CSARSRDAYTEAFF. CDR3 nucleotide sequence: TGCAGTGCTAGAAGCAGGGATGCGTACACTGAAGCTTTCTTT.

Ten or more counts support this clonotype. The chain has TRBV20-1 and TRBJ2-1; 9 bases agree with TRBD1. Looked up from germline, CDR1 is DFQATT and CDR2 is SNEGSKA (reference sequence). The CDR3 consists of 18 residues. V dropped 3 bases and J dropped 1; count of bases not matched to a gene: 13. The CDR3 region is CSASRVSGQGDSYNEQFF. The CDR3 nucleotides read TGCAGTGCTAGTAGGGTTTCGGGACAGGGAGATTCCTACAATGAGCAGTTCTTC.

This clonotype has a count of ten or more. The V gene is TRBV7-2, the J gene TRBJ2-3; possibly TRBD2 for D (5 bases). V was cut by 1 base and J by 4 bases, with 15 bases left in between. CDR1 is SGHTA and CDR2 is FQGNSA in the germline V gene. This CDR3 has 16 residues. The CDR3 protein is CASSLGASLRADTQYF. The CDR3 nucleotides read TGTGCCAGCAGCTTAGGGGCTAGCTTACGGGCAGATACGCAGTATTTT.

In its sample, this clonotype was seen a few times. The chain is built from TRBV7-9 and TRBJ2-7, with 9 bases aligning to TRBD1. CDR3 length equals 14 residues. Germline CDR1 reads SEHNR; CDR2 reads FQNEAQ (reference sequence). Trimming took 5 bases from V and 4 from J; bases not matched to a gene: 6. The CDR3 bases are TGTGCCAGCAGCGCAAGGGACAGGGCTTACGAGCAGTACTTC. It specifies CASSARDRAYEQYF.

This clonotype was seen many times. This rearrangement joins TRBV4-2 to TRBJ2-7, with 7 bases that match TRBD1. CDR1 and CDR2 (germline): LGHNA, YNFKEQ. The CDR3 covers 13 residues. With V trimmed by 4 bases and J by 5 bases, 5 bases remained unmatched. The CDR3 DNA reads TGTGCCAGCAGCCGCAACAGGGGCCACGAGCAGTACTTC. It specifies CASSRNRGHEQYF.

This clonotype has ten or more counts. The DNA for the CDR3 is TGTGCCAGCAGCCAATGGCAGGACGGGGAGCTGTTTTTT. Translated: CASSQWQDGELFF. This chain links TRBV16 with TRBJ2-2; D is unclear. CDR3 length equals 13 residues. Trimming removed 1 base from V and 7 bases from J, with 7 bases in between. In germline, CDR1 is KGHSY, CDR2 FQNENV. Based on the CDR3 plus reference TRBV16 and TRBJ2-2, the full variable domain is GEEVAQTPKHLVRGEGQKAKLYCAPIKGHSYVFWYQQVLKNEFKFLISFQNENVFDETGMPKERFSAKCLPNSPCSLEIQATKLEDSAVYFCASSQWQDGELFFGEGSRLTVL.

This clonotype was seen repeatedly, ten times or more. The chain is built from TRBV4-1 and TRBJ1-2; D perhaps matches TRBD1 (5 bases). V was cut by 4 bases and J by 1 base, with 16 bases left in between. CDR1 and CDR2 (germline): MGHRA, YSYEKL. The length of the CDR3 is 16 residues. The DNA for the CDR3 is TGCGCCAGCAGCCTCTCTGGGGGGGGAGGTAACTATGGCTACACCTTC. Residues: CASSLSGGGGNYGYTF.

In this sample, this clonotype turned up many times. The chain employs TRBV10-3 and TRBJ1-2; TRBD1 matches at 10 bases. This CDR3 spans 12 amino acids. Germline trimming cut 5 bases from V and 11 bases from J; bases unmatched to any gene: 5. Germline CDR1 is ENHRY and CDR2 is SYGVKD. Here the CDR3 reads CAISFDRGRYTF. Written as DNA, the CDR3 is TGTGCCATCAGTTTTGACAGGGGGCGGTACACCTTC.

This clonotype was detected many times. This chain links TRBV5-1 with TRBJ2-7, with TRBD1 matching over 9 bases. The germline CDR1 and CDR2 sequences are SGHRS and YFSETQ. This CDR3 region has 13 residues. V gave up 3 bases and J gave up 6 bases; unmatched junction bases: 4. In nucleotides, the CDR3 is TGCGCCAGCAGCTGGACAGGGGCGCTCGAGCAGTACTTC. It yields the protein CASSWTGALEQYF.

This clonotype came up many times. The rearrangement uses TRBV6-5 and TRBJ2-2, with 9 nucleotides matching TRBD2. Looked up from germline, CDR1 is MNHEY and CDR2 is SVGAGI. V gave up 7 bases and J gave up 2 bases; unmatched junction bases: 8. The CDR3 is made up of 16 amino acids. As DNA, the CDR3 is TGTGCCAGCACCCGACTAGCGGCGTATAACACCGGGGAGCTGTTTTTT. Its protein product is CASTRLAAYNTGELFF.

This clonotype has at least ten counts. This sequence joins TRBV5-1 and TRBJ1-2, with 8 bases fitting TRBD1. Germline V lookup: CDR1 SGHRS, CDR2 YFSETQ. J lost 6 bases, V lost 2 bases, and 3 bases had no gene match. The length of the CDR3 is 13 residues. CDR3 bases: TGCGCCAGCAGCTTACAGGGGGAAAATGGCTACACCTTC. Amino acids: CASSLQGENGYTF. Variable domain in full (rest from reference TRBV5-1 and TRBJ1-2): KAGVTQTPRYLIKTRGQQVTLSCSPISGHRSVSWYQQTPGQGLQFLFEYFSETQRNKGNFPGRFSGRQFSNSRSEMNVSTLELGDSALYLCASSLQGENGYTFGSGTRLTVV.

In this sample, this clonotype turned up many times. The chain uses TRBV29-1 and TRBJ2-3; D might be TRBD1 (7 bases). The ends were cut back, 4 bases at V and 5 bases at J, with 10 bases in the middle. CDR3 length: 12 amino acids. The germline gives CDR1 SQVTM, CDR2 ANQGSEA. CDR3 protein: CSVAQGGDTQYF. CDR3 sequence (DNA): TGCAGCGTTGCCCAGGGGGGAGATACGCAGTATTTT.

This clonotype occurred many times. DNA for the CDR3: TGTGCCAGCTCACCTACGCAGGGGGCCCATACGCAGTATTTT. The encoded protein is CASSPTQGAHTQYF. V usage is TRBV18 and J usage is TRBJ2-3, with 8 positions matching TRBD1. Trimming cost V 3 bases and J 7 bases; bases outside gene matches: 6. Germline V CDR1 and CDR2: KGHSH, LQKENI. The CDR3 totals 14 residues. Drawing the rest from reference TRBV18 and TRBJ2-3, the complete variable domain is NAGVMQNPRHLVRRRGQEARLRCSPMKGHSHVYWYRQLPEEGLKFMVYLQKENIIDESGMPKERFSAEFPKEGPSILRIQQVVRGDSAAYFCASSPTQGAHTQYFGPGTRLTVL.

This clonotype appeared many times. J is TRBJ2-7 and V is TRBV20-1; the D is unclear. CDR1 DFQATT and CDR2 SNEGSKA come from the germline V gene (reference sequence). V shed 0 bases and J shed 4 bases, with 7 bases lying between them. This CDR3 has 12 amino acids. CDR3 coding DNA: TGCAGTGCTAGAGAGGGGTTTTACGAGCAGTACTTC. This translates into CSAREGFYEQYF.

This clonotype was counted at least ten times. This sequence joins TRBV6-5 and TRBJ1-6; D is unclear. V was shortened by 2 bases and J by 5 bases, with 19 bases between the two germline ends. Germline CDR1 MNHEY, CDR2 SVGAGI. This CDR3 has 18 residues. CDR3 amino acids: CASSYGLPAQTDNSPLHF. The CDR3 nucleotides read TGTGCCAGCAGTTACGGGCTTCCCGCGCAGACGGATAATTCACCCCTCCACTTT.

This clonotype was counted ten times or more. This chain joins TRBV7-2 and TRBJ1-2; D ambiguous. CDR3 length equals 16 residues. Trimming shortened V by 2 bases and J by 2 bases, and 15 bases separated the two germline ends. Germline-derived CDR1 and CDR2 are SGHTA and FQGNSA. In DNA, the CDR3 is TGTGCCAGCAGCTTAATCCTTTCGGGTCTGAACTATGGCTACACCTTC. This codes for CASSLILSGLNYGYTF.

The sample holds many counts of this clonotype. The rearrangement joins TRBV15 to TRBJ1-5; D may be TRBD1 (6 bases). The CDR3 length is 17 residues. V gave up 1 base and J gave up 0 bases, with 13 bases separating them. Germline loops: CDR1 LNHNV, CDR2 YYDKDF (reference sequence). The CDR3 sequence: CATSRGLDRDSNQPQHF. The DNA of the CDR3 is TGTGCCACCAGCAGAGGTCTGGACAGAGATAGCAATCAGCCCCAGCATTTT.

For this clonotype: A read error is possible here, since a much larger clone lies one base away. This chain links TRBV10-3 with TRBJ1-4, with TRBD1 identical over 8 bases. This CDR3 is built from 12 residues. Germline CDR1 reads ENHRY; CDR2 reads SYGVKD. CDR3 sequence reads: CTISAGQGKLFF. CDR3 DNA sequence: TGTACCATCAGCGCCGGACAGGGAAAACTGTTTTTT.